This is a list of T cell receptor beta chains from one sample in a study of blood T cells in healthy people across ages. MiXCR was run by TCRdb on the 5' RACE reads, yielding one entry per CDR3 protein. The repertoire holds about 1.7 million distinct CDR3 sequences, with 28% as singletons. Material: blood. These receptors all stem from a woman aged 25 to 45 in good health. The CDR3 runs from the conserved cysteine through the conserved F or W. A D gene is named only where the DNA matches it firmly. Some rows mark clone size as missing; the rest say once, few, many or name a class of expanded clone.

>TRBD1|TRBV5-5|TRBJ2-7|few
TGTGCCGGCAGCTGGACACCGGGACAGGACACCTACGAGCAGTACTTC
CAGSWTPGQDTYEQYF
>.|TRBV10-3|TRBJ2-7|many
TGTGCCATAGCCGACTCTATCGGATACTCCTACGAGCAGTACTTC
CAIADSIGYSYEQYF
>TRBD2|TRBV20-1|TRBJ2-1|few
TGCAGTGCTAGAGTGCGGGAGGGGAGGGGTTACAATGAGCAGTTCTTC
CSARVREGRGYNEQFF
>TRBD1|TRBV5-5|TRBJ2-5|many
TGTGCCAGCAGCGACCCGGGACAGGAGCCAGAGACCCAGTACTTC
CASSDPGQEPETQYF
>.|TRBV18|TRBJ2-4|many
TGTGCCAGCTCACCACCGAGCGCTGAAAACATTCAGTACTTC
CASSPPSAENIQYF
>.|TRBV12-3/TRBV12-4|TRBJ2-5|.
TGTGCCAGCAGTTTCTTCGGGGTAGAGACCCAGTACTTC
CASSFFGVETQYF
>.|TRBV29-1|TRBJ1-1|.
TGCAGCACCCGGGGGGCTGAAGCTTTCTTT
CSTRGAEAFF
>TRBD2|TRBV7-3|TRBJ2-6|.
TGTGCCAGCAGCTCCCGAGGACTAGCGGGTGGGGCCAACGTCCTGACTTTC
CASSSRGLAGGANVLTF
>.|TRBV12-3/TRBV12-4|TRBJ1-1|.
TGTGCCAGCAGGCAGGACGGGGCGGGTGAAGCTTTCTTT
CASRQDGAGEAFF
>TRBD1|TRBV20-1|TRBJ1-5|.
TGCAGTGCTTCCGGCATAGGACAGGGGGAGGCTCAGCCCCAGCATTTT
CSASGIGQGEAQPQHF
>TRBD2|TRBV6-1|TRBJ2-1|few
TGTGCCAGCAGGGCCGCCCGGGCGGGGGGATACAATGAGCAGTTCTTC
CASRAARAGGYNEQFF
>.|TRBV20-1|TRBJ2-7|.
TGCAGTGCTAGCTATGATGGGTACGAGCAGTACTTC
CSASYDGYEQYF
>TRBD1|TRBV15|TRBJ2-7|.
TGTGCCACCAGCAGAGGGGGGACAGGGCATCCCGAGCAGTACTTC
CATSRGGTGHPEQYF
>TRBD1|TRBV6-6|TRBJ1-2|many
TGTGCCAGCAGCCCCGGGACAGGGGTTTATGGCTACACCTTC
CASSPGTGVYGYTF
>TRBD1|TRBV20-1|TRBJ2-7|.
TGCAGTGCTAGAGGGGGGACAGGGGTTTACGAGCAGTACTTC
CSARGGTGVYEQYF
>TRBD1|TRBV7-2|TRBJ2-7|many
TGTGCCAGCAGACTGGGGACAGCCAATTACGAGCAGTACTTC
CASRLGTANYEQYF
>TRBD2|TRBV12-5|TRBJ2-1|.
TGTGCTAGTGGTTCACTAGCGGGAGAGGAAGAGCAGTTCTTC
CASGSLAGEEEQFF
>.|TRBV4-1|TRBJ2-1|few
TGCGCCAGCAGCCCGCGTACGGACGATGAGCAGTTCTTC
CASSPRTDDEQFF
>.|TRBV15|TRBJ1-2|.
TGTGCCACCAGCAGACTTTGGACAGCGAACTCATATGGCTACACCTTC
CATSRLWTANSYGYTF
>TRBD2|TRBV10-3|TRBJ2-3|.
TGTGCCATCAGTGAAGGTAGCGGGAGAACAGATACGCAGTATTTT
CAISEGSGRTDTQYF
>TRBD2|TRBV7-9|TRBJ2-5|.
TGTGCCAGCAGCTCCCGACTAGCGGGGGATCAAGAGACCCAGTACTTC
CASSSRLAGDQETQYF
>.|TRBV10-3|TRBJ2-6|many
TGTGCCATCAGTGTTCGGGGAGACGGGGCCAACGTCCTGACTTTC
CAISVRGDGANVLTF
>.|TRBV5-1|TRBJ1-1|.
TGCGCCAGCAGCTTGGATATAGGTTTGAACACTGAAGCTTTCTTT
CASSLDIGLNTEAFF
>TRBD1|TRBV12-3/TRBV12-4|TRBJ2-2|.
TGTGCCAGCAGTTTAGGGACAGGGGGCTTCGCTGGGGAGCTGTTTTTT
CASSLGTGGFAGELFF
>.|TRBV27|TRBJ1-2|.
TGTGCCAGCAGTTTATTAGGCGGGGTTGGCTGCACCTTC
CASSLLGGVGCTF
>TRBD1|TRBV20-1|TRBJ2-1|.
TGCAGTGCCTCGGGGACAGCTCAAGAGACCCAGTTCTTC
CSASGTAQETQFF
>.|TRBV6-2/TRBV6-3|TRBJ1-5|few
TGTGCCAGCAGTCAGCACCCGAGGCTCCAGCATTTT
CASSQHPRLQHF
>.|TRBV7-2|TRBJ1-3|few
TGTGCCAGCAGTTTAGACAGCCCGAGAAACACCATATATTTT
CASSLDSPRNTIYF
>.|TRBV28|TRBJ1-2|.
TGTGCCACCGATGACAGGAACTATGGCTACACCTTC
CATDDRNYGYTF
>.|TRBV29-1|TRBJ2-1|many
TGCAGCGTTGAAGAACAGAATGAGCAGTTCTTC
CSVEEQNEQFF
>.|TRBV29-1|TRBJ1-5|many
TGCAGCGTATCCGGGACAAATAGCAATCAGCCCCAGCATTTT
CSVSGTNSNQPQHF
>.|TRBV18|TRBJ2-1|.
TGTGCCAGCTCACCTAGGGGGGGCAATAAGCAGTTCTTC
CASSPRGGNKQFF
>TRBD2|TRBV6-5|TRBJ2-7|.
TGTACCAGCAGGTCTAGCGGGGGGGTGTACAATGAGCAGTACTTC
CTSRSSGGVYNEQYF
>TRBD2|TRBV20-1|TRBJ2-1|few
TGCGGTGCTAGAGAGGCTAGCGGGGGGGCAGTTGAGCAGTTCTTC
CGAREASGGAVEQFF
>.|TRBV29-1|TRBJ1-2|many
TGCAGCGTTGCTGAGCGTGGGCAGTTCCGGGGCTACACCTTC
CSVAERGQFRGYTF
>TRBD2|TRBV10-3|TRBJ2-1|.
TGTGCCATCAGTGAGGGGACTAGCGGGGGAAACCACAATGAGCAGTTCTTC
CAISEGTSGGNHNEQFF
>.|TRBV29-1|TRBJ1-2|.
TGCAGCGTTGAAGTATCCGGGGCAGGGGGCTACACCTTC
CSVEVSGAGGYTF
>.|TRBV20-1|TRBJ2-7|.
TGCAGTGCTAGATCCGGGGCGGCCTACGAGCAGTACTTC
CSARSGAAYEQYF
>.|TRBV5-1|TRBJ2-5|many
TGCGCCAGCAGCTTGTGGGGCAGGGAAATTAACAGAGAGACCCAGTACTTC
CASSLWGREINRETQYF
>TRBD1|TRBV5-1|TRBJ2-5|.
TGCGCCAGCAGCCGGCGGGACAGGGGGCAGCAGGAGCAGTACTTC
CASSRRDRGQQEQYF
>TRBD1|TRBV7-3|TRBJ2-1|.
TGTGCCAGCAGCTCTACAGGGGACGGGTACAATGAGCAGTTCTTC
CASSSTGDGYNEQFF
>.|TRBV12-3/TRBV12-4|TRBJ2-7|.
TGTGCCAGCAGGCCCTTTAGCGGCTACTCCTACAATGAGCAGTACTTC
CASRPFSGYSYNEQYF
>.|TRBV7-2|TRBJ2-1|.
TGTGCCAGCAGCTCACGATTCCGAGCGGATTATTACAATGAGCAGTTCTTC
CASSSRFRADYYNEQFF
>.|TRBV29-1|TRBJ2-7|.
TGCAGCGTTGGAGTTAAAGGGAACGAGCAGTACTTC
CSVGVKGNEQYF
>TRBD2|TRBV20-1|TRBJ2-1|many
TGCAGTGCCAGACTAGCGGGGGGGCTTTCCTACAATGAGCAGTTCTTC
CSARLAGGLSYNEQFF